This is a list of T cell receptor beta chains from one sample in a study of T cell changes during pregnancy in multiple sclerosis. Some clones are missing from TCRdb's copy, which holds only in-frame ones; the method was immunoSEQ multiplex PCR. This table has 45,000 to 60,000 clones, 85% to 90% appearing once. The sequencing here drew on CD8+ T cells from peripheral blood mononuclear cells, taken in the second trimester of pregnancy. These receptors originate from a female donor with multiple sclerosis, enrolled in a pregnancy study. CDR3s include the opening cysteine and the closing phenylalanine or tryptophan.

J gene,V gene,CDR3 protein
TRBJ2-3,TRBV10-2,CASRATSGSTDTQYF
TRBJ2-7,TRBV28,CASLYRSWSYEQYF
TRBJ2-1,TRBV9,CASSVSSGGDEQFF
TRBJ1-1,TRBV14,CASSQLPGVTNTEAFF
TRBJ2-7,TRBV6-7,CASSYVQGLPSSYEQYF
TRBJ2-1,TRBV27,CASSLVENNEQFF
TRBJ2-1,TRBV19,CASSLGTSGISYNEQFF
TRBJ2-7,TRBV11-3,CASSPLIRYSVHEQYF
TRBJ2-1,TRBV27,CASSQAGPPYNEQFF
TRBJ2-5,TRBV13,CASSSPGQSEETQYF
TRBJ2-5,TRBV7-2,CASSLMRTSVAETQYF